These 19 T cell receptor beta chains share one sample of origin, sequenced in a study of regulatory T cells in long-lasting Graves disease. Time point: newly diagnosed GD, antithyroid drugs for less than 3 months. RNA extracted from PBMCs served as the sequencing template. With iRepertoire HTBI primers and Arm-PCR of CDR3 regions, TCR beta libraries were built. TCRdb recomputed calls from the multiplex PCR reads with MiXCR, one row per CDR3 protein. Among roughly 360,000 distinct CDR3 sequences listed, about 12% were seen once. These data are also associated with another study on T cells in Graves' hyperthyroidism and ophthalmopathy.

Specimen: peripheral blood mononuclear cells (PBMCs), collected at new diagnosis, from a patient treated with antithyroid drugs. The receptors were sampled from a woman in her late teens or twenties with Graves disease.

This clonotype was observed many times. The V gene is TRBV11-2, the J gene TRBJ2-7, with D maybe TRBD2 (6 bases). Trimming stripped 10 bases from V and 3 bases from J, with 22 bases between. From germline, CDR1 is SGHAT and CDR2 FQNNGV. The CDR3 runs 15 residues. The CDR3 sequence is CATKLSGGEIYEQYF. CDR3 nucleotide sequence: TGTGCCACCAAACTTAGCGGCGGGGAGATCTACGAGCAGTACTTC.

Ten or more counts support this clonotype. This chain joins TRBV6-1 and TRBJ2-7; D possibly corresponds to TRBD2 (5 bases). V gave up 6 bases and J gave up 3 bases, with 12 bases separating them. In germline, CDR1 is MNHNS, CDR2 SASEGT. The CDR3 sequence is 13 residues long. CDR3 protein: CASRQTLDYEQYF. CDR3 sequence (DNA): TGTGCCAGCAGGCAGACACTAGACTACGAGCAGTACTTC.

The genes are TRBV13 and TRBJ1-1; D uncertain. The germline V gene encodes CDR1 PRHDT and CDR2 FYEKMQ (reference sequence). V gave up 0 bases and J gave up 1 base, with 9 bases separating them. This CDR3 is built from 15 residues. CDR3 loop: CASSLGGWGNTEAFF. CDR3 coding DNA: TGTGCCAGCAGCTTAGGGGGTTGGGGGAACACTGAAGCTTTCTTT.

Only a few counts were recorded for this clonotype. The V gene is TRBV10-3, the J gene TRBJ1-1; D is unclear. In germline, CDR1 is ENHRY, CDR2 SYGVKD. V lost 6 bases to trimming and J lost 0 bases, with 26 bases between them. The CDR3 is 19 amino acids. In DNA, the CDR3 is TGTGCCATCAGGGACCGTCCCCGTCGGAGAGATCATATGAACACTGAAGCTTTCTTT. It translates to CAIRDRPRRRDHMNTEAFF.

This clonotype has at least ten counts. The V call is TRBV13, the J call TRBJ1-4; D unresolved. Germline lookup yields CDR1 PRHDT and CDR2 FYEKMQ (reference sequence). V lost 5 bases and J lost 6, with 13 bases in between. This CDR3 contains 14 residues. The CDR3 nucleotides read TGTGCCAGCAGCAATTTACGGCTTCATGAAAAACTGTTTTTT. Its translation: CASSNLRLHEKLFF.

In this sample, this clonotype turned up many times. The J gene is TRBJ2-7, the V gene TRBV10-3, with D possibly being TRBD2 (6 bases). V was cut by 2 bases and J by 2 bases, with 16 bases left in between. Germline V gene lookup returns CDR1 ENHRY and CDR2 SYGVKD. This CDR3 has 16 amino acids. The CDR3 loop is CAISEGTRTEAYEQYF. CDR3 sequence (DNA): TGTGCCATCAGTGAGGGGACTCGAACAGAAGCCTACGAGCAGTACTTC.

This clonotype was seen ten or more times. V gene TRBV20-1 combines with J gene TRBJ2-7; D remains unclear. The CDR3 consists of 12 residues. Trimming shortened V by 0 bases and J by 6 bases, and 9 bases separated the two germline ends. The V gene's germline CDR1 is DFQATT and CDR2 SNEGSKA (reference sequence). CDR3 region: CSARDPQTEQYF. The CDR3 DNA is TGCAGTGCTAGAGATCCACAAACCGAGCAGTACTTC.

Ten or more counts support this clonotype. The rearrangement joins TRBV28 to TRBJ1-2; D is unclear. The length of the CDR3 is 13 residues. Trimming removed 3 bases at V and 6 bases at J, with 11 bases between. The germline V gene encodes CDR1 MDHEN and CDR2 SYDVKM. Here the CDR3 DNA reads TGTGCCAGCAGTTTTAGGACGGAGGATGGCTACACCTTC. It yields the protein CASSFRTEDGYTF.

This clonotype was observed many times. The chain recombines TRBV6-1 with TRBJ1-5; the D is unclear. CDR3 length: 14 amino acids. CDR1 MNHNS and CDR2 SASEGT come from the germline V gene. The V and J ends lost 4 bases and 6 bases respectively, with 13 bases between them. The DNA of the CDR3 is TGTGCCAGCAGTGCGGCAGGTGGAACTCAGCCCCAGCATTTT. Protein: CASSAAGGTQPQHF.

The rearrangement links TRBV5-1 to TRBJ2-3; maybe TRBD2 (6 bases). This CDR3 spans 17 amino acids. The V and J ends lost 0 bases and 3 bases respectively, with 17 bases between them. From germline, CDR1 is SGHRS and CDR2 YFSETQ. The CDR3 reads CASSLGSSGIITDTQYF. DNA of the CDR3: TGCGCCAGCAGCTTGGGTAGTAGCGGAATTATTACAGATACGCAGTATTTT.

This clonotype occurred many times. The chain uses TRBV2 and TRBJ2-2; D is ambiguous. Trimming cost V 5 bases and J 8 bases, with 6 bases left between them. The CDR3 sequence is 11 residues long. CDR1 is SNHLY, CDR2 FYNNEI, per germline. CDR3 nucleotide sequence: TGTGCCAGCAGTTCGTTTGGGGAGCTGTTTTTT. It specifies CASSSFGELFF.

The table lists this clonotype with many counts. The chain joins TRBV28 to TRBJ2-2; 8 nucleotides agree with TRBD1. The V and J ends lost 5 bases and 5 bases, in that order; junction bases with no gene match: 7. CDR3 size: 15 residues. Germline V CDR1 and CDR2: MDHEN, SYDVKM. The CDR3 loop is CASSPSGGRTGELFF. CDR3 in DNA: TGTGCCAGCAGTCCCTCAGGGGGCAGAACCGGGGAGCTGTTTTTT.

This clonotype came up many times. This chain joins TRBV2 and TRBJ2-7; D perhaps matches TRBD1 (6 bases). This CDR3 has 19 residues. Germline values: CDR1 SNHLY, CDR2 FYNNEI. The V gene lost 2 bases and the J gene lost 3 bases, with 26 bases spanning the gap. The CDR3: CASSEIFGAFGQRFYEQYF. In nucleotides, the CDR3 is TGTGCCAGCAGTGAAATCTTCGGGGCCTTCGGACAGCGCTTCTACGAGCAGTACTTC. The whole variable domain, filled in from reference TRBV2 and TRBJ2-7, reads EPEVTQTPSHQVTQMGQEVILRCVPISNHLYFYWYRQILGQKVEFLVSFYNNEISEKSEIFDDQFSVERPDGSNFTLKIRSTKLEDSAMYFCASSEIFGAFGQRFYEQYFGPGTRLTVT.

This clonotype was seen at least ten times. The chain carries TRBV2 and TRBJ2-1; perhaps TRBD2 as D (7 bases). Germline CDR1 and CDR2: SNHLY and FYNNEI. The V end lost 7 bases, the J end lost 0 bases, and 13 bases lay between the germline ends. The CDR3 loop spans 15 amino acids. The CDR3, as DNA: TGTGCCAGCATCGAGGGGGGGGCCTCCTACAATGAGCAGTTCTTC. Residues: CASIEGGASYNEQFF.

The gene calls are TRBV19 and TRBJ2-5, with D perhaps assigned TRBD1 or TRBD2 (7 bases each). The CDR3 runs 15 residues. The V and J ends lost 5 bases and 2 bases respectively, with 15 bases between them. CDR1 is LNHDA, CDR2 SQIVND, per germline (reference sequence). The CDR3 DNA reads TGTGCCAGTAGTGTAGCCCAGGGGGGGCAAGAGACCCAGTACTTC. It specifies CASSVAQGGQETQYF.

This clonotype was observed at least ten times. The chain links TRBV12-3 or TRBV12-4 to TRBJ1-1; a possible D gene is TRBD1 (5 bases). The CDR3 loop spans 18 amino acids. The ends were cut back, 3 bases at V and 1 base at J, with 21 bases in the middle. CDR3 amino acids: CASSFWIGARGANTEAFF. The CDR3 DNA is TGTGCCAGCAGTTTCTGGATCGGGGCGCGAGGGGCGAACACTGAAGCTTTCTTT.

Ten or more counts support this clonotype. The gene calls are TRBV20-1 and TRBJ2-3; the match to TRBD1 covers 8 bases. This CDR3 is 15 amino acids long. J was trimmed by 2 bases and V by 0 bases; bases with no gene match: 4. Germline CDR1 and CDR2: DFQATT and SNEGSKA (reference sequence). DNA for the CDR3: TGCAGTGCTAGAGATTACAGGGGGGCCACAGATACGCAGTATTTT. Protein product: CSARDYRGATDTQYF.

This clonotype was counted a few times. A single base separates this from a much larger clone, so it may be a read error. V is TRBV30 and J is TRBJ1-2, with D uncertain. The CDR3 is 14 residues long. Germline loops: CDR1 GTSNPN, CDR2 SVGIG (reference sequence). V lost 5 bases and J 4 bases, leaving 17 bases between the germline ends. CDR3 loop: CAWGRAVNSYGYTF. The CDR3 DNA reads TGTGCCTGGGGGAGGGCGGTGAATAGCTATGGCTACACCTTC.

This chain links TRBV2 with TRBJ2-3; D unresolved. Germline CDR1 reads SNHLY; CDR2 reads FYNNEI. The CDR3 is 14 amino acids. V shed 2 bases and J shed 2 bases, with 8 bases lying between them. The CDR3 DNA is TGTGCCAGCAGTGAATGGCGATCCACAGATACGCAGTATTTT. Translating gives CASSEWRSTDTQYF.